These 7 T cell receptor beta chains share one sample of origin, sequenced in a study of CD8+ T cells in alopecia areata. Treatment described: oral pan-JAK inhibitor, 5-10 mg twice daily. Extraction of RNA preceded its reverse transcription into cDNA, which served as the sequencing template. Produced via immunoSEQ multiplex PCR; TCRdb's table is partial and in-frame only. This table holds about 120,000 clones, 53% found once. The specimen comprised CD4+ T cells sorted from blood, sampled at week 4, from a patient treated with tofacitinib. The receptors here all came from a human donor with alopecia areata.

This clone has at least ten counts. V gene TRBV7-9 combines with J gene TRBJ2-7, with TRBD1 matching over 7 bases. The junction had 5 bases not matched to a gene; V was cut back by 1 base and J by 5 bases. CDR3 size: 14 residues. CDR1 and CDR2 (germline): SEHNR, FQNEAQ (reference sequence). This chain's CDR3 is CASSLGQGVHEQYF. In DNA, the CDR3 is TGTGCCAGCAGCTTAGGGCAGGGGGTCCACGAGCAGTACTTC.

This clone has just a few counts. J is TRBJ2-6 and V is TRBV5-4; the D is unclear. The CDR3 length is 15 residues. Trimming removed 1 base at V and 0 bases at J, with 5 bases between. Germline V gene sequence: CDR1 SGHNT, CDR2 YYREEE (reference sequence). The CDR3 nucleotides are TGTGCCAGCAGCTTGATAGGCTCTGGGGCCAACGTCCTGACTTTC. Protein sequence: CASSLIGSGANVLTF.

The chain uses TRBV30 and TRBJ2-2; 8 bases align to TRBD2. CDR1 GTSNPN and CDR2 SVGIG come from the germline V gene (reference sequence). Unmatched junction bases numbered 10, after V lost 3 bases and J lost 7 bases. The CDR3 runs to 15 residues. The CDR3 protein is CAWSRRGLAGGELFF. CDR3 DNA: TGTGCCTGGAGCAGGCGGGGGCTAGCGGGCGGGGAGCTGTTTTTT. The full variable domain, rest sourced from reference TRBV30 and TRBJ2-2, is SQTIHQWPATLVQPVGSPLSLECTVEGTSNPNLYWYRQAAGRGLQLLFYSVGIGQISSEVPQNLSASRPQDRQFILSSKKLLLSDSGFYLCAWSRRGLAGGELFFGEGSRLTVL.

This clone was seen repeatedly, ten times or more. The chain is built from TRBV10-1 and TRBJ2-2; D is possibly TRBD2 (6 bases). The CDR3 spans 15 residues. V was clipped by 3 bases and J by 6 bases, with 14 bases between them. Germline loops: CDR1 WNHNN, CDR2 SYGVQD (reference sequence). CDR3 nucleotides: TGCGCCAGCAGTGACGGAGGGACCCCTCCCGGGGAGCTGTTTTTT. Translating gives CASSDGGTPPGELFF.

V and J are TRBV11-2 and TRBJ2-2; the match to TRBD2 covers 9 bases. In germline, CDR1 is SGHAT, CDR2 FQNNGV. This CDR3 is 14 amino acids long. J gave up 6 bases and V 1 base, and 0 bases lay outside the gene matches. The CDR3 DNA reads TGTGCCAGCAGCTTAGGACTAGCGGCCGGGGAGCTGTTTTTT. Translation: CASSLGLAAGELFF.

The CDR3 here is CASSYSVGNYGYTF. CDR3 in DNA: TGTGCCAGCAGTTACTCGGTGGGAAACTATGGCTACACCTTC. The gene calls are TRBV6-5 and TRBJ1-2, with D unclear. V lost 0 bases to trimming and J lost 2 bases, with 7 bases between them. CDR1 and CDR2 (germline): MNHEY, SVGAGI. The CDR3 runs 14 residues.

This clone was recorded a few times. In nucleotides, the CDR3 is TGTGCCAGCAGCCAAGCGCACTATAATGAAAAACTGTTTTTT. Translated, it gives CASSQAHYNEKLFF. The rearrangement joins TRBV14 to TRBJ1-4; D call uncertain. The CDR3 covers 14 residues. V lost 1 base and J lost 4, with 7 bases in between. The V gene's germline CDR1 is SGHDN and CDR2 FVKESK. The variable domain in full, completed from reference TRBV14 and TRBJ1-4, reads EAGVTQFPSHSVIEKGQTVTLRCDPISGHDNLYWYRRVMGKEIKFLLHFVKESKQDESGMPNNRFLAERTGGTYSTLKVQPAELEDSGVYFCASSQAHYNEKLFFGSGTQLSVL.